The 31 T cell receptor beta chains below all came from one sample that was sequenced in a study of blood T cell repertoires in COVID-19. The repertoire was sequenced with immunoSEQ multiplex PCR; TCRdb's copy has only in-frame clones and lacks some. Altogether 70,000 to 75,000 clones are present, about four fifths being singletons, with the ten largest covering roughly 5%. Sequencing was done on a sample of peripheral blood. These receptors all stem from a woman of 80 years or more with active or convalescent COVID-19.

The chain has TRBV19 and TRBJ1-5; D gene uncertain. The CDR3 is 12 amino acids. CDR1 is LNHDA and CDR2 is SQIVND in the germline V gene (reference sequence). The V and J ends lost 5 bases and 4 bases respectively, with 6 bases between them. CDR3 DNA: TGTGCCAGTAGTTTTCAAAATCAGCCCCAGCATTTT. This sequence encodes CASSFQNQPQHF. Full variable domain (outside the CDR3, taken from reference TRBV19 and TRBJ1-5): DGGITQSPKYLFRKEGQNVTLSCEQNLNHDAMYWYRQDPGQGLRLIYYSQIVNDFQKGDIAEGYSVSREKKESFPLTVTSAQKNPTAFYLCASSFQNQPQHFGDGTRLSIL.

A note on this clone: A junction end diverges from the germline sequence, so it may reflect a read error. The chain links TRBV18 to TRBJ2-7, with D perhaps matching TRBD2 (6 bases). This CDR3 has 13 amino acids. Germline V gives CDR1 KGHSH, CDR2 LQKENI. DNA for the CDR3: TGTGCCAGCTCAGCGTCGACTAGTGCAACGGGGAACTTC. Residues: CASSASTSATGNF.

V and J are TRBV4-2 and TRBJ2-2; D is perhaps TRBD1 (8 bases). Germline CDR1 reads LGHNA; CDR2 reads YNFKEQ. The V and J ends lost 4 bases and 5 bases respectively, with 11 bases between them. The CDR3 has 14 amino acids. Here the CDR3 reads CASSLQGGTGELFF. The CDR3 bases are TGTGCCAGCAGCCTACAGGGGGGGACCGGGGAGCTGTTTTTT.

The chain combines TRBV6-5 with TRBJ1-2, with a weak D call TRBD1 (5 bases). The V gene's germline CDR1 is MNHEY and CDR2 SVGAGI. Deletions cut 10 bases from V and 4 bases from J, with 7 bases between. This CDR3 comprises 10 residues. DNA for the CDR3: TGTGCCATCGGGGGCTATGGCTACACCTTC. This translates into CAIGGYGYTF.

The chain combines TRBV6-5 with TRBJ1-6; unclear D gene. This CDR3 has 14 residues. CDR1 is MNHEY and CDR2 is SVGAGI in the germline V gene. V was pared by 2 bases and J by 6 bases, with 8 bases between. CDR3 residues: CASSYEEVNSPLHF. In nucleotides, the CDR3 is TGTGCCAGCAGTTACGAGGAGGTTAATTCACCCCTCCACTTT.

The gene calls are TRBV5-1 and TRBJ2-5; 11 positions agree with TRBD1. Unmatched junction bases numbered 8, after V lost 8 bases and J lost 2 bases. From germline, CDR1 is SGHRS and CDR2 YFSETQ. The CDR3 runs to 15 residues. The CDR3 is CASRPGTGGQETQYF. The DNA for the CDR3 is TGCGCCAGTAGGCCCGGGACAGGGGGACAAGAGACCCAGTACTTC.

This chain joins TRBV7-2 and TRBJ2-7; possibly TRBD1 for D (6 bases). This CDR3 is 16 amino acids long. The germline CDR1 and CDR2 sequences are SGHTA and FQGNSA. V was pared by 1 base and J by 7 bases, with 20 bases between. The CDR3 is CASSLGVSGPQGEQYF. The CDR3 nucleotides read TGTGCCAGCAGCTTAGGAGTTTCGGGGCCCCAGGGGGAGCAGTACTTC.

J is TRBJ2-7 and V is TRBV4-1; 11 bases agree with TRBD2. V trimming: 4 bases; J trimming: 0 bases; junction bases outside the gene matches: 5. CDR3 length: 16 amino acids. CDR1 and CDR2 from the germline V gene are MGHRA and YSYEKL. The CDR3 nucleotides are TGCGCCAGCAGCCGACTAGCGGGGCTAAGCTCCTACGAGCAGTACTTC. Encoded protein: CASSRLAGLSSYEQYF.

On this clone: At one end, the junction sequence differs from germline, possibly due to a read error. The chain carries TRBV11-2 and TRBJ1-6; TRBD1 agrees at 9 bases. Germline assignment: CDR1 SGHAT and CDR2 FQNNGV. CDR3 length equals 14 residues. For the CDR3, the DNA is TGTGCCAACAGCCGACAGGGGGTATCGACACCCCTCCACTTT. Translated, it gives CANSRQGVSTPLHF.

V and J are TRBV6-5 and TRBJ1-1; D might be TRBD1 (6 bases). CDR1 is MNHEY, CDR2 SVGAGI, per germline. This CDR3 comprises 15 residues. V dropped 5 bases and J dropped 1 base, with 14 bases sitting between them. Here the CDR3 reads CASSLTRTANTEAFF. The CDR3 coding sequence is TGTGCCAGCAGTCTCACTAGGACAGCGAACACTGAAGCTTTCTTT.

The V gene is TRBV30, the J gene TRBJ2-1; D may be TRBD1 (6 bases). The V gene lost 7 bases and the J gene lost 0 bases, with 16 bases spanning the gap. CDR1 is GTSNPN and CDR2 is SVGIG in the germline V gene (reference sequence). CDR3 length: 15 residues. CDR3 residues: CAFQWGPSSYNEQFF. CDR3 coding DNA: TGTGCCTTTCAGTGGGGGCCAAGCTCCTACAATGAGCAGTTCTTC.

This clone has only a few counts. The chain combines TRBV7-2 with TRBJ2-1; 10 positions match TRBD2. Germline lookup yields CDR1 SGHTA and CDR2 FQGNSA. After removal of 7 bases from V and 4 bases from J, the junction contained 10 bases not matched to a gene. The CDR3 loop spans 16 amino acids. The CDR3: CASKAGGQNIYNEQFF. CDR3 coding DNA: TGTGCCAGCAAAGCGGGAGGGCAGAATATTTACAATGAGCAGTTCTTC.

The chain is built from TRBV11-2 and TRBJ1-6; 10 nucleotides line up with TRBD1. Germline CDR1 is SGHAT and CDR2 is FQNNGV. V shed 6 bases, J shed 7 bases, and the junction held 3 bases outside the gene matches. This CDR3 spans 14 amino acids. The CDR3 loop is CASRGDRGNSPLHF. CDR3 in DNA: TGTGCCAGCAGGGGGGACAGGGGCAATTCACCCCTCCACTTT.

This clone was seen just once. The chain links TRBV4-1 to TRBJ1-2; weak D call: TRBD1 (5 bases). Trimming took 0 bases from V and 7 from J, leaving 12 bases between them. The CDR3 totals 14 residues. Germline CDR1 MGHRA, CDR2 YSYEKL. The chain's CDR3 is CASSQDAGYAGYTF. The CDR3 nucleotides read TGCGCCAGCAGCCAAGACGCAGGGTACGCTGGCTACACCTTC.

The rearrangement links TRBV10-3 to TRBJ1-1, with D possibly matching TRBD1 (6 bases). The germline V gene has CDR1 ENHRY and CDR2 SYGVKD. V was shortened by 8 bases and J by 6 bases, with 16 bases between the two germline ends. This CDR3 is 13 amino acids long. The CDR3 coding sequence is TGTGCCATCGCCGACAGGAGCCATTCTGAAGCTTTCTTT. It encodes CAIADRSHSEAFF.

The CDR3 sequence: CASSKTSGGAGGELFF. The CDR3 nucleotides read TGTGCCAGCAGCAAAACTAGCGGGGGGGCCGGCGGGGAGCTGTTTTTT. J is TRBJ2-2 and V is TRBV5-4; 13 bases are a match to TRBD2. After removal of 4 bases from V and 7 bases from J, the junction contained 7 bases not matched to a gene. The CDR3 is 16 residues long. The germline V gene encodes CDR1 SGHNT and CDR2 YYREEE (reference sequence).

This clone showed up just a few times. The chain recombines TRBV30 with TRBJ1-6, with D possibly matching TRBD1 (5 bases). CDR1 is GTSNPN, CDR2 SVGIG, per germline (reference sequence). The V end lost 3 bases, the J end lost 7 bases, and 13 bases lay between the germline ends. The CDR3 spans 14 residues. The CDR3 spells CAWRPGLSNSPLHF. CDR3 sequence (DNA): TGTGCCTGGAGACCGGGACTTTCAAATTCACCCCTCCACTTT.

The chain uses TRBV25-1 and TRBJ2-3; D perhaps matches TRBD2 (5 bases). V shed 2 bases and J shed 0 bases, with 12 bases lying between them. The CDR3 consists of 16 residues. Germline CDR1 MGHDK, CDR2 SYGVNS. The DNA for the CDR3 is TGTGCCAGCAGTGAAGGGTTGGAGGACAGCACAGATACGCAGTATTTT. This gives the protein CASSEGLEDSTDTQYF.

The chain carries TRBV6-2 or TRBV6-3 and TRBJ2-5, with 7 bases lining up with TRBD2. Germline V gene lookup returns CDR1 MNHEY and CDR2 SVGEGT. V lost 3 bases, J lost 5 bases, and 6 bases stayed unmatched. The CDR3 has 14 amino acids. The CDR3 nucleotides read TGTGCCAGCAGTTATCGACTAGCCGTGGAGACCCAGTACTTC. Protein product: CASSYRLAVETQYF.

This chain uses TRBV6-4 with TRBJ2-1; 13 bases are shared with TRBD2. Trimming cost V 5 bases and J 9 bases; bases outside gene matches: 10. The germline gives CDR1 MRHNA, CDR2 SNTAGT. The CDR3 totals 16 residues. CDR3 DNA: TGTGCCAGCAGTCTGGGAACTAGCGGGAGGGCCCGTGAGCAGTTCTTC. As protein: CASSLGTSGRAREQFF.

The V and J genes are TRBV5-4 and TRBJ2-1; TRBD1 agrees at 7 bases. The germline CDR1 and CDR2 sequences are SGHNT and YYREEE (reference sequence). V shed 4 bases, J shed 0 bases, and the junction held 7 bases outside the gene matches. The CDR3 spans 16 residues. CDR3: CASSPLDRISYNEQFF. CDR3 nucleotides: TGTGCCAGCAGCCCATTGGACAGGATCTCCTACAATGAGCAGTTCTTC.

CDR3 loop: CAIRGSSAETQYF. The CDR3 nucleotides are TGTGCCATCAGAGGGTCTAGCGCGGAGACCCAGTACTTC. The V gene is TRBV10-3, the J gene TRBJ2-5, with a possible D match to TRBD2 (6 bases). The CDR3 is 13 residues long. The V gene lost 6 bases and the J gene lost 5 bases, with 13 bases spanning the gap. Germline assignment: CDR1 ENHRY and CDR2 SYGVKD.

The J gene is TRBJ1-2, the V gene TRBV4-2, with 7 bases that match TRBD1. Trimming cost V 0 bases and J 4 bases; bases outside gene matches: 2. This CDR3 contains 14 residues. Germline V lookup: CDR1 LGHNA, CDR2 YNFKEQ. As DNA, the CDR3 is TGTGCCAGCAGCCAAGATACAGGGGTCTATGGCTACACCTTC. This encodes CASSQDTGVYGYTF.

This chain links TRBV5-8 with TRBJ1-6, with 8 bases that match TRBD1. With V trimmed by 2 bases and J by 7 bases, 8 bases remained unmatched. CDR3 size: 16 residues. Germline V gene sequence: CDR1 SGHTS, CDR2 YDEGEE. The CDR3 DNA follows: TGTGCCAGCAGCTTTTCCGGGACAGGCCTAAATTCACCCCTCCACTTT. This sequence encodes CASSFSGTGLNSPLHF. The full variable domain, with the rest looked up from reference TRBV5-8 and TRBJ1-6, is EAGVTQSPTHLIKTRGQQATLRCSPISGHTSVYWYQQALGLGLQFLLWYDEGEERNRGNFPPRFSGRQFPNYSSELNVNALELEDSALYLCASSFSGTGLNSPLHFGNGTRLTVT.

V usage is TRBV27 and J usage is TRBJ1-2; D remains ambiguous. The germline V gene has CDR1 MNHEY and CDR2 SMNVEV (reference sequence). The V and J ends lost 0 bases and 8 bases respectively, with 16 bases between them. The CDR3 sequence is 15 residues long. The CDR3 spells CASSLSNGGREGYTF. The CDR3 DNA sequence: TGTGCCAGCAGTTTATCGAACGGCGGGCGGGAAGGCTACACCTTC.

The chain has TRBV5-1 and TRBJ1-2; the D is unclear. The V gene's germline CDR1 is SGHRS and CDR2 YFSETQ. V lost 4 bases and J 4 bases, leaving 14 bases between the germline ends. This CDR3 spans 14 amino acids. CDR3 protein: CASSLTPDSYGYTF. The CDR3 DNA reads as TGCGCCAGCAGCCTGACCCCAGACTCCTATGGCTACACCTTC.

The CDR3 spells CASSPDRPTEAFF. The CDR3 coding sequence is TGTGCCAGCAGCCCGGACAGGCCCACTGAAGCTTTCTTT. J is TRBJ1-1 and V is TRBV9; 7 positions match TRBD1. The CDR3 is 13 amino acids. Germline V lookup: CDR1 SGDLS, CDR2 YYNGEE. The V gene end was trimmed by 4 bases and the J gene end by 4 bases; junction bases not matched to a gene: 4.

V gene TRBV7-2 combines with J gene TRBJ2-1, with 8 bases fitting TRBD2. CDR3 size: 15 residues. Germline V gene sequence: CDR1 SGHTA, CDR2 FQGNSA. The junction had 0 bases not matched to a gene; V was cut back by 1 base and J by 1 base. DNA for the CDR3: TGTGCCAGCAGCTTAGTAGCGGGATCCTACAATGAGCAGTTCTTC. It translates to CASSLVAGSYNEQFF.

The chain links TRBV5-3 to TRBJ1-4, with D possibly matching TRBD1 (5 bases). TRBV5-3 counts as an open reading frame of uncertain function. The V and J ends lost 2 bases and 8 bases respectively, with 19 bases between them. The CDR3 is 16 amino acids. The CDR3 loop reads CARSFSAWRGGEKLFF. The CDR3 nucleotides are TGTGCCAGAAGCTTCTCGGCGTGGAGGGGAGGGGAAAAACTGTTTTTT.

For this clone: The sample contains more than one DNA sequence encoding this CDR3. The V and J genes are TRBV12-3 or TRBV12-4 and TRBJ1-3; no clear D. The CDR3 length is 13 residues. V was cut by 6 bases and J by 0 bases, with 6 bases left in between. CDR3 protein: CASSLLSGNTIYF. In DNA, the CDR3 is TGTGCCAGCAGCCTTCTCTCTGGAAACACCATATATTTT.

This clone was seen once. V usage is TRBV19 and J usage is TRBJ2-4, with 11 bases matching TRBD1. Germline loops: CDR1 LNHDA, CDR2 SQIVND (reference sequence). The CDR3 totals 16 residues. Trimming cost V 4 bases and J 3 bases; bases outside gene matches: 5. The CDR3 loop is CASSRGQGDVKNIQYF. DNA of the CDR3: TGTGCCAGTAGTAGGGGACAGGGGGACGTCAAAAACATTCAGTACTTC.